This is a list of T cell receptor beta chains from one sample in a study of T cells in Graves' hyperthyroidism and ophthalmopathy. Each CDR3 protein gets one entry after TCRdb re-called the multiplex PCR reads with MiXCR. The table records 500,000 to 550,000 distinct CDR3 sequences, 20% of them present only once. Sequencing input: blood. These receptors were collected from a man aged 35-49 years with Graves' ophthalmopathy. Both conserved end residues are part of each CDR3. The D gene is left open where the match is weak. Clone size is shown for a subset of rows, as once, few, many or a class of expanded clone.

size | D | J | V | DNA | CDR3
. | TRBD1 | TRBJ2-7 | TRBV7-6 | TGTGCCAGCAGCTTGGGGGACAGGGGGCGCGGTAAGAAGGGGGAGCAGTACTTC | CASSLGDRGRGKKGEQYF
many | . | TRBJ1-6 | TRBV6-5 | TGTGCCAGCAGTTACTCGTCGGGGAGGGGTAATTCACCCCTCCACTTT | CASSYSSGRGNSPLHF
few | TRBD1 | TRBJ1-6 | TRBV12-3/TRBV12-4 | TGTGCCAGCACCTCGACAGGGGGCCATTCACCCCTCCACTTT | CASTSTGGHSPLHF
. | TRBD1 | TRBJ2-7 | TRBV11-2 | TGTGCCAGCAGCTTAGGGACAGGGTACTACGAGCAGTACTTC | CASSLGTGYYEQYF
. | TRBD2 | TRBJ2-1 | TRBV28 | TGTGCCAGCAGTTTATACCCTTTTTGGCGGGAGATAGGAAATGAGCAGTTCTTC | CASSLYPFWREIGNEQFF
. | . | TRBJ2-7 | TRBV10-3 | TGTGCCATCAGTGGACAGGTGTCCTACGAGCAGTACTTC | CAISGQVSYEQYF
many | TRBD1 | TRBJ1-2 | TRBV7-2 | TGTGCCAGCAGCTCGGGACAGTCCCTATCCCATGGCTACACCTTC | CASSSGQSLSHGYTF
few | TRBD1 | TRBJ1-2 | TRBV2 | TGTGCCAGCAAAACAGGGGAGAGTGGCTACACCTTC | CASKTGESGYTF
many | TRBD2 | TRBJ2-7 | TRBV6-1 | TGTGCCAGCAGGCCGGGACTATCCGCCTACGAGCAGTACTTC | CASRPGLSAYEQYF
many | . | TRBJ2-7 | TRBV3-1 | TGTGCCAGCAGCCAAGGTCAGCGGGTACGTGAGCAGTACTTC | CASSQGQRVREQYF
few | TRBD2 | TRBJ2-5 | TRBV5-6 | TGTGCCAGCAGCCCCCAGCGGGAGGGCCACGAGACCCAGTACTTC | CASSPQREGHETQYF
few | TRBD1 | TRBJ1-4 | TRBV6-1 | TGTGCCAGCAGTCCGGACAGGGTGACTGAAAAACTGTTTTTT | CASSPDRVTEKLFF
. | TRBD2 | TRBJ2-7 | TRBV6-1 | TGTGCCAGCAACCTAGCGGGGGGGGTCTACGAGCAGTACTTC | CASNLAGGVYEQYF
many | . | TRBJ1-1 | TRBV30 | TGTGCCTGGAGAACAGGGCACAGCACTGAAGCTTTCTTT | CAWRTGHSTEAFF
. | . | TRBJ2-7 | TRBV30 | TGTGCCTGGAGTCCCTGGGTGGTTTCCTACGAGCAGTACTTC | CAWSPWVVSYEQYF
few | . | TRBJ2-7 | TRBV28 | TGTGCCAGCAGGGTAGCGGAGTACTACGAGCAGTACTTC | CASRVAEYYEQYF
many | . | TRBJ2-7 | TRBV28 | TGTGCCAGCAGTAAGGACGGACCCTACGAGCAGTACTTC | CASSKDGPYEQYF
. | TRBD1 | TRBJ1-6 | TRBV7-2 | TGTGCCAGCACCGTCCGACAGGGGACGGGGTCACCCCTCCACTTT | CASTVRQGTGSPLHF
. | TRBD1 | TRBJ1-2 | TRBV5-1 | TGCGCCAGCAGCGATCCCCCCGGGACAGGTGTAAACTATGGCTACACCTTC | CASSDPPGTGVNYGYTF
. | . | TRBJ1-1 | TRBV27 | TGTGCCAGCAAAATAACAGGGAATAGCAACACTGAAGCTTTCTTT | CASKITGNSNTEAFF
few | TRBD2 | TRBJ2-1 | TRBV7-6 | TGTGCCAGCAGCTCGAGCGGGGGCTATAAGGGGAATGAGCAGTTCTTC | CASSSSGGYKGNEQFF
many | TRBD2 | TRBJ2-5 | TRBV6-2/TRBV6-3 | TGTGCCAGCAGTTACCTCGCTAGCGGGGCGGAGACCCAGTACTTC | CASSYLASGAETQYF
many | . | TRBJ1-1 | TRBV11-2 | TGTGCCAGCAGCTCTCATATAGGGTCTTCGGACACTGAAGCTTTCTTT | CASSSHIGSSDTEAFF
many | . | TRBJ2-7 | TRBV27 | TGTGCCAGCAGTTTTCAGGGTGGGAGGTCCTACGAGCAGTACTTC | CASSFQGGRSYEQYF
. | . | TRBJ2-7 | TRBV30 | TGTGCCTGGAGTTCCGGGACGAGCGCCCTATACGAGCAGTACTTC | CAWSSGTSALYEQYF
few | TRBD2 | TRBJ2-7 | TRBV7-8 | TGTGCCAGCAGCCCCAGTCTAGCGGGTGGGGTTAGCTCCTACGAGCAGTACTTC | CASSPSLAGGVSSYEQYF
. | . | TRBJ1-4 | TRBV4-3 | TGCGCCAGCAGCCAAGTACAAACCAGGGGAAAACTGTTTTTT | CASSQVQTRGKLFF
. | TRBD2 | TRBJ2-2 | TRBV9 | TGTGCCAGCAGCGTAGTGGATAGCGGGAGTAACACCGGGGAGCTGTTTTTT | CASSVVDSGSNTGELFF
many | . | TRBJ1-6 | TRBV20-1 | TGCAGTGCTAGAGACCAGGGGCGGAATTCACCCCTCCACTTT | CSARDQGRNSPLHF
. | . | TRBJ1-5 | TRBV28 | TGTGCCAGCAGCCCACAGGGACATGGCAATCAGCCCCAGCATTTT | CASSPQGHGNQPQHF
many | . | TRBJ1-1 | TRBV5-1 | TGCGCCAGCAGCTTGGTTCAGATGAACACTGAAGCTTTCTTT | CASSLVQMNTEAFF
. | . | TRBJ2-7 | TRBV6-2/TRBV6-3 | TGTGCCAGCAGATCCAGGCCGATACTAGTGAACGAGCAGTACTTC | CASRSRPILVNEQYF
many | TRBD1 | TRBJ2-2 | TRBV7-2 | TGTGCCAGCAGCCCCTGGACAGGGGGCGACACCGGGGAGCTGTTTTTT | CASSPWTGGDTGELFF
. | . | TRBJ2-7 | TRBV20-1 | TGCAGTGCTAGCGGAGAGGGGGGAGGGGACAATGAGCAGTACTTC | CSASGEGGGDNEQYF